This T cell receptor beta chain was observed in a study of technical replicates of blood from several donors. Germline values: CDR1 MNHEY, CDR2 SVGAGI. Trimming took 6 bases from V and 4 from J; bases not matched to a gene: 8. The CDR3 is 15 residues long. Libraries were prepared by immunoSEQ multiplex PCR; TCRdb keeps only in-frame clonotypes and omits some of them. Here the sample spans 65,000 to 85,000 clones, roughly 98% being singletons. Material: T cells isolated from PBMCs. This receptor was obtained from a human donor in good health. J is TRBJ2-1 and V is TRBV6-5, with 8 bases aligning to TRBD2. CDR3 amino acids: CASRKTLAGYNEQFF. DNA for the CDR3: TGTGCCAGCAGAAAAACCTTAGCGGGGTACAATGAGCAGTTCTTC.